This T cell receptor beta chain was identified during a study of T cell responses to AZD1222 COVID-19 vaccine. Using immunoSEQ multiplex PCR, the repertoire was profiled, and TCRdb retains in-frame clones only, with some absent. Altogether fewer than 100,000 clones are present, roughly 89% being singletons, with the ten largest covering approximately 10%. Germline V gene lookup returns CDR1 SGDLS and CDR2 YYNGEE. This CDR3 contains 17 residues. V was cut by 0 bases and J by 0 bases, with 13 bases left in between. This chain joins TRBV9 and TRBJ1-3; D is unclear. The source was peripheral blood, collected 28 days after the second AZD1222 dose. This TCR was sampled from an adult who received the AZD1222 COVID-19 vaccine. The CDR3 nucleotides read TGTGCCAGCAGCGTAGCTATCGGGCGGATCTCTGGAAACACCATATATTTT. Protein product: CASSVAIGRISGNTIYF. Supplemented by reference TRBV9 and TRBJ1-3, the full variable domain reads DSGVTQTPKHLITATGQRVTLRCSPRSGDLSVYWYQQSLDQGLQFLIQYYNGEERAKGNILERFSAQQFPDLHSELNLSSLELGDSALYFCASSVAIGRISGNTIYFGEGSWLTVV.